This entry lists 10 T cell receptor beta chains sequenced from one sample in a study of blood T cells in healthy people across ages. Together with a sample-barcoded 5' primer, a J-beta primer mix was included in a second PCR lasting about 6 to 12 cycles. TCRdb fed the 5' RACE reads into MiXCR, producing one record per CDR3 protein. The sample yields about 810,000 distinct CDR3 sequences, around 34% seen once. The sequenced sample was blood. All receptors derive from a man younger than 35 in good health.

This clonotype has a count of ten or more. The CDR3 nucleotides read TGTGCCAGCAGCCTTCAACTAGCGGGGGGCGAAGAGACCCAGTACTTC. Translated: CASSLQLAGGEETQYF. The chain combines TRBV3-1 with TRBJ2-5; TRBD2 matches 12 bases. There are 16 residues in the CDR3. Germline CDR1 and CDR2: LGHDT and YNNKEL (reference sequence). Germline trimming cut 4 bases from V and 3 bases from J; bases unmatched to any gene: 6.

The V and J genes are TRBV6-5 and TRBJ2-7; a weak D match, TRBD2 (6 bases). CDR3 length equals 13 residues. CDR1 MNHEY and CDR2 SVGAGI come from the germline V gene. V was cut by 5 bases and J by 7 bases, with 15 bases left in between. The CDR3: CASSDGPGDEQYF. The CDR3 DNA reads TGTGCCAGCAGTGACGGGCCGGGGGATGAGCAGTACTTC.

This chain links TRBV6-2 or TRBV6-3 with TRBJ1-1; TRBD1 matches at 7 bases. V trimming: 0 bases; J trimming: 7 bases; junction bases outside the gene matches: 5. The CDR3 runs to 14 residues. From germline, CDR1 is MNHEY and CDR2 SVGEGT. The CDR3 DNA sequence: TGTGCCAGCAGTTACTCCGGGACAGCGGATGAAGCTTTCTTT. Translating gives CASSYSGTADEAFF.

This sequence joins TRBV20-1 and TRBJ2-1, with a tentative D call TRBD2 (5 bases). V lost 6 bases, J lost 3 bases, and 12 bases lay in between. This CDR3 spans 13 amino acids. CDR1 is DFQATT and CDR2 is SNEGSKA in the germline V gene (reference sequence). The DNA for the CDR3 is TGCAGTGCCATAAAGGGAGACTACAATGAGCAGTTCTTC. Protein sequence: CSAIKGDYNEQFF.

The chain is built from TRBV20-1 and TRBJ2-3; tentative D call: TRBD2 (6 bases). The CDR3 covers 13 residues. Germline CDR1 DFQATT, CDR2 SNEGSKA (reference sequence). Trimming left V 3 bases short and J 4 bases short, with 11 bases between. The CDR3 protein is CSASGGTADTQYF. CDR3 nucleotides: TGCAGTGCTAGTGGAGGGACGGCAGATACGCAGTATTTT.

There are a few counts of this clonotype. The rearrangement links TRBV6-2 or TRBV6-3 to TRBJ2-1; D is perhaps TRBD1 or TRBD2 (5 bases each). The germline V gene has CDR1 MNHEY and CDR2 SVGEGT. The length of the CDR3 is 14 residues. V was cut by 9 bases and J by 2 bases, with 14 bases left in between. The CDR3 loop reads CASQGADTYNEQFF. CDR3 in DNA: TGTGCCAGTCAAGGAGCGGACACCTACAATGAGCAGTTCTTC.

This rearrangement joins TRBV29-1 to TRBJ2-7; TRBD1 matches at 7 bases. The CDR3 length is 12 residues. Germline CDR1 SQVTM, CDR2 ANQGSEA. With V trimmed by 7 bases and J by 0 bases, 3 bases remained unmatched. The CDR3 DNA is TGCAGCGCAACAGGGGCCTCCTACGAGCAGTACTTC. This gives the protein CSATGASYEQYF.

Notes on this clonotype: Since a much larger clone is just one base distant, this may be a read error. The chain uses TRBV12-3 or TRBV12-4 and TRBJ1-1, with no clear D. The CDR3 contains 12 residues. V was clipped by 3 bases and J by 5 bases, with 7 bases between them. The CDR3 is CASSFRVTEAFF. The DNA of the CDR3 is TGTGCCAGCAGTTTTCGGGTGACTGAAGCTTTCTTT.

CDR3 amino acids: CASSPRGLVNGYTF. CDR3 coding DNA: TGTGCCAGCAGCCCGAGGGGGCTGGTTAATGGCTACACCTTC. V gene TRBV6-6 combines with J gene TRBJ1-2; 7 positions agree with TRBD1. The CDR3 is made up of 14 amino acids. Germline CDR1 is MNHNY and CDR2 is SVGAGI (reference sequence). With 6 bases clipped from V and 6 bases from J, the junction kept 10 bases outside the gene matches.

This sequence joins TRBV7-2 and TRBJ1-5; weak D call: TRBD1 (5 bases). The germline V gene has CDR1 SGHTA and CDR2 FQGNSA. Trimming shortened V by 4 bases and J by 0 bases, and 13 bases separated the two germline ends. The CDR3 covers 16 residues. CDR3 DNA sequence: TGTGCCAGCAGCTCCGTCGGACATATTAGCAATCAGCCCCAGCATTTT. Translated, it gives CASSSVGHISNQPQHF.